This TCR beta chain emerged from a study of shared clonotypes between healthy human individuals. The germline V gene encodes CDR1 SGHTA and CDR2 FQGNSA. CDR3 length equals 16 residues. The trim removed 5 bases at V and 0 bases at J, leaving 5 bases unmatched. Data came from immunoSEQ multiplex PCR; TCRdb stores just in-frame clones and leaves some out. The data show approximately 1,500,000 clones, 95% to 99% seen once. The J gene is TRBJ2-7, the V gene TRBV7-2; 12 bases line up with TRBD2. This clonotype originated in a man aged 25 to 40 in good health. Material for sequencing was naive CD4+ T cells sorted from blood. Subset reported: CD45RA+ positively selected. CDR3 bases: TGTGCCAGCAGCCCTCTAGCGGGAGGGCCCTCCTACGAGCAGTACTTC. Translated, it gives CASSPLAGGPSYEQYF.